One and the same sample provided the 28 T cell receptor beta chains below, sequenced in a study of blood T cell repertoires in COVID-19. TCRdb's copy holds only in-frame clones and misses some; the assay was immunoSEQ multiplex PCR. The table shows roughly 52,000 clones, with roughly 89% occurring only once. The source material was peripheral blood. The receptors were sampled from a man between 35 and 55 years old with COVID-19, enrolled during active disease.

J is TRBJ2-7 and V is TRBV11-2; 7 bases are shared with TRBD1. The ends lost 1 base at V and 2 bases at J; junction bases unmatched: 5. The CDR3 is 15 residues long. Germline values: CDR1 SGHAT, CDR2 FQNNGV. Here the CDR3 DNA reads TGTGCCAGCAGCTTAGCGTCAGGGGGACCCTACGAGCAGTACTTC. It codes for CASSLASGGPYEQYF.

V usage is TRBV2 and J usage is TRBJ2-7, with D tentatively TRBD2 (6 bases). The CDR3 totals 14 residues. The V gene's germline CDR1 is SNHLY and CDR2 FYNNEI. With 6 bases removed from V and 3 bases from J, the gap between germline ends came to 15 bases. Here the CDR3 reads CASRDIAELYEQYF. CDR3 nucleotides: TGTGCCAGCAGAGATATAGCGGAACTCTACGAGCAGTACTTC.

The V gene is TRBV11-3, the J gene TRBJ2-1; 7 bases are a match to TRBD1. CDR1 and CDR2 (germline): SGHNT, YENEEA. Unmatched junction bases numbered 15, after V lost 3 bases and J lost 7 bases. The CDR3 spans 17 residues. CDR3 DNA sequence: TGTGCCAGCAGCTTCCGCCCGACAGGGCCCAAGGGGAATGAGCAGTTCTTC. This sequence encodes CASSFRPTGPKGNEQFF.

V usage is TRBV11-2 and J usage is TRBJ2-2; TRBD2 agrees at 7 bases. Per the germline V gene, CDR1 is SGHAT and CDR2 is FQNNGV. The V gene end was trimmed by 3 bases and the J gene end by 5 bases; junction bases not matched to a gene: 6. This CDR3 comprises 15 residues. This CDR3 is CASSLTSPGTGELFF. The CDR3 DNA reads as TGTGCCAGCAGCTTGACTAGCCCAGGTACCGGGGAGCTGTTTTTT.

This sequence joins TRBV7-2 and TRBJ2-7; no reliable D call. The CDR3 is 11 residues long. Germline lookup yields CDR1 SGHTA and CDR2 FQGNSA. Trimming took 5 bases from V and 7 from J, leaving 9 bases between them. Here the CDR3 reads CASSTSREQYF. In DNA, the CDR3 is TGTGCCAGCAGCACCTCGAGAGAGCAGTACTTC.

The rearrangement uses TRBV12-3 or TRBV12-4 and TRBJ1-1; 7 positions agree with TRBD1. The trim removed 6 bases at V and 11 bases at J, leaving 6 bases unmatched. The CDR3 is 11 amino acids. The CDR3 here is CASSREGAAFF. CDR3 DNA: TGTGCCAGCAGCCGTGAGGGGGCCGCTTTCTTT.

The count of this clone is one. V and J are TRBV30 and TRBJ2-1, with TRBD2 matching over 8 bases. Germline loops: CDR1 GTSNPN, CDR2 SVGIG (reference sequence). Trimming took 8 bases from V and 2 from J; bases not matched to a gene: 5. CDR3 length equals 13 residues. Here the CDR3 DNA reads TGTGCCCGAGCGGGAGACACCTACAATGAGCAGTTCTTC. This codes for CARAGDTYNEQFF.

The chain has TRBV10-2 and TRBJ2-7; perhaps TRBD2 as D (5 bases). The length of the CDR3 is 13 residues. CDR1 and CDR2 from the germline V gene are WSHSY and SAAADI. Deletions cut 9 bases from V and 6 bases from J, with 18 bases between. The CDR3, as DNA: TGCGCCAGTGGGAGTATCGAATCCCTCGAGCAGTACTTC. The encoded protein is CASGSIESLEQYF.

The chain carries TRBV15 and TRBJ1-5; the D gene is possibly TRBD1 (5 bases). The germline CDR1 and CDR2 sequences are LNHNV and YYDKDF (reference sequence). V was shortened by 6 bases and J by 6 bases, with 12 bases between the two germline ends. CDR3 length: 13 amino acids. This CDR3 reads CATSKQGGQPQHF. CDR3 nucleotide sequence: TGTGCCACCAGTAAGCAGGGAGGTCAGCCCCAGCATTTT.

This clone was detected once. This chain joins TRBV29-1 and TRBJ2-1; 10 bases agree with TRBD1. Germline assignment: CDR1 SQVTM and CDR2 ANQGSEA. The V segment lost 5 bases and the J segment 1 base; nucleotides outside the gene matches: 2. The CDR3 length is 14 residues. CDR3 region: CSVRDRGSYNEQFF. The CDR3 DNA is TGCAGCGTTCGGGACAGGGGATCCTACAATGAGCAGTTCTTC.

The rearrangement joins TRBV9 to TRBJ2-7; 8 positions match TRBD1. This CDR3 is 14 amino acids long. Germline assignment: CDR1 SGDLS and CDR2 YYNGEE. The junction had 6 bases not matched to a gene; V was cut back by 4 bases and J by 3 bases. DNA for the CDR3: TGTGCCAGCAGCCCTAGGGACAGGAGCTACGAGCAGTACTTC. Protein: CASSPRDRSYEQYF. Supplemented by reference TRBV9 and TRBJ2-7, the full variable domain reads DSGVTQTPKHLITATGQRVTLRCSPRSGDLSVYWYQQSLDQGLQFLIQYYNGEERAKGNILERFSAQQFPDLHSELNLSSLELGDSALYFCASSPRDRSYEQYFGPGTRLTVT.

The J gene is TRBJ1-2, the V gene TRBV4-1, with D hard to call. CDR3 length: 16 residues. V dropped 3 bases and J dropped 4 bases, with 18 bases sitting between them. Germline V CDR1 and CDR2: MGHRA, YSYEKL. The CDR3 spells CASSQISDGGFYGYTF. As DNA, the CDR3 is TGCGCCAGCAGCCAGATATCGGACGGAGGATTCTATGGCTACACCTTC.

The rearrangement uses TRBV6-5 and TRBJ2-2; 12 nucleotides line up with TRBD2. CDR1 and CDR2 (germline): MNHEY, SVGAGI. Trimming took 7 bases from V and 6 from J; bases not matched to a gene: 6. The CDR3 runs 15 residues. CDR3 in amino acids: CASIASGGAAGELFF. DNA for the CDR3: TGTGCCAGCATCGCTAGCGGGGGGGCAGCCGGGGAGCTGTTTTTT.

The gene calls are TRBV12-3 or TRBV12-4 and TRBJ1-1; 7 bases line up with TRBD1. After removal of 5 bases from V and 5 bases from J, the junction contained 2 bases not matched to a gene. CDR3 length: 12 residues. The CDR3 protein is CASSPQGTEAFF. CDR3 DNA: TGTGCCAGCAGTCCACAGGGGACTGAAGCTTTCTTT.

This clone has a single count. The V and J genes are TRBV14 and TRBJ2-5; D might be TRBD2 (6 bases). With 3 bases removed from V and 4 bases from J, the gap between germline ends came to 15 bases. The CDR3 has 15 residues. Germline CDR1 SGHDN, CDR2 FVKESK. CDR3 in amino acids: CASSHRLEHPETQYF. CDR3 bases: TGTGCCAGCAGCCACCGACTAGAACACCCAGAGACCCAGTACTTC.

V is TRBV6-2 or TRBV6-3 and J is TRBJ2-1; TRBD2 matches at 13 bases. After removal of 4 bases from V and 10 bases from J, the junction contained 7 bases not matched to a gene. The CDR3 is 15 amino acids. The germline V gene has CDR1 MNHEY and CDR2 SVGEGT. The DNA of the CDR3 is TGTGCCAGCAGTTCCCAGACTAGCGGGAGGAAGGAGCAGTTCTTC. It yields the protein CASSSQTSGRKEQFF.

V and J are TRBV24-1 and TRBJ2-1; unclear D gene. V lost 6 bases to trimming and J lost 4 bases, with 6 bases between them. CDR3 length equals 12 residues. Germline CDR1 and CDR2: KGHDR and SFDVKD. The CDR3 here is CATSSAYNEQFF. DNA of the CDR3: TGTGCCACCAGTTCCGCGTACAATGAGCAGTTCTTC.

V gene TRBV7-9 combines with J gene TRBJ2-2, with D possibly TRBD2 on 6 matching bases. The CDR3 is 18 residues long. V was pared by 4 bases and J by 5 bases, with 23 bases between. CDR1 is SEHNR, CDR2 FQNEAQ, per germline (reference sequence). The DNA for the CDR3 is TGTGCCAGCAGCTCCCCACTTGGTGAAGCGGGTAAAACCGGGGAGCTGTTTTTT. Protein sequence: CASSSPLGEAGKTGELFF.

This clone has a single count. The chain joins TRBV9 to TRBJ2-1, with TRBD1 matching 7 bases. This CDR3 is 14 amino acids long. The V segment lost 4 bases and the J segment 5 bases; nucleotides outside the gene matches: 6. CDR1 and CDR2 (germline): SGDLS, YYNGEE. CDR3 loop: CASSLVGQNNEQFF. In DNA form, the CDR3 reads TGTGCCAGCAGCCTTGTGGGACAGAACAATGAGCAGTTCTTC.

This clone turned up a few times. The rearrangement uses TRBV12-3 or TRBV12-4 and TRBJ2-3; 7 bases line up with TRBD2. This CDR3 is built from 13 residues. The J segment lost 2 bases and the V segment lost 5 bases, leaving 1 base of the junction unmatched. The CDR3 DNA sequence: TGTGCCAGCAGTGGGACTACCACAGATACGCAGTATTTT. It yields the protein CASSGTTTDTQYF.

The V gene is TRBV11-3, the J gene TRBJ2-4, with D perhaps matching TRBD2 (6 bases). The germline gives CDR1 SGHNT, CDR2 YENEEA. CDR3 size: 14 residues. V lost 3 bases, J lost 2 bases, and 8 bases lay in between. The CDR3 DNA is TGTGCCAGCAGCTTCGGGGGATCCAAAAACATTCAGTACTTC. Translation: CASSFGGSKNIQYF.

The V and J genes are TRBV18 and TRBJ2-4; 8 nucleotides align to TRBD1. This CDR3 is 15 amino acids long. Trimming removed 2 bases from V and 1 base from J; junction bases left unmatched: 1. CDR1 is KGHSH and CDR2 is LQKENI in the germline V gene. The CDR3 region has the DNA TGTGCCAGCTCACCAGGGGACAGGGCCAAAAACATTCAGTACTTC. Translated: CASSPGDRAKNIQYF.

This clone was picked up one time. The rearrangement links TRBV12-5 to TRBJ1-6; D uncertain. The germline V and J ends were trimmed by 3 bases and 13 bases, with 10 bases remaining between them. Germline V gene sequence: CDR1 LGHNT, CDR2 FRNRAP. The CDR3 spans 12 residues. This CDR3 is CASGLFSPPLHF. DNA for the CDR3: TGTGCTAGTGGTTTATTTTCCCCGCCCCTCCACTTT.

The CDR3 is CATSQGYEQYF. As DNA, the CDR3 is TGTGCCACCAGTCAGGGCTACGAGCAGTACTTC. This sequence joins TRBV24-1 and TRBJ2-7, with a tentative D call TRBD1 (5 bases). The CDR3 runs 11 residues. Germline CDR1 KGHDR, CDR2 SFDVKD. V was cut by 6 bases and J by 3 bases, with 5 bases left in between.

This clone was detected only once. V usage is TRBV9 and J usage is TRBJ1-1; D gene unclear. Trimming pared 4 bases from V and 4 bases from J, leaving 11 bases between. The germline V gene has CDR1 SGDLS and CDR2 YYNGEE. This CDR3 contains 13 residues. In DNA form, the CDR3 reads TGTGCCAGCAGCACCACGGGGTTCACTGAAGCTTTCTTT. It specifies CASSTTGFTEAFF.

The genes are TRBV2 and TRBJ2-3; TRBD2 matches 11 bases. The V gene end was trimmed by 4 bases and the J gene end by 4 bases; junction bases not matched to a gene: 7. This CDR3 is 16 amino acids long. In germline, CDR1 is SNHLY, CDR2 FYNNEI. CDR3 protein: CASSAQLAGGADTQYF. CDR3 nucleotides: TGTGCCAGCAGTGCTCAGCTAGCGGGGGGCGCAGATACGCAGTATTTT.

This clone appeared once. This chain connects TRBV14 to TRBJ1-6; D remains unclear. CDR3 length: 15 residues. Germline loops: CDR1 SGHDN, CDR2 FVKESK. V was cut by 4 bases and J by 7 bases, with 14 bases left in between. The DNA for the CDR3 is TGTGCCAGCAGCCTAAAGTCGAGGAACAATTCACCCCTCCACTTT. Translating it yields CASSLKSRNNSPLHF.

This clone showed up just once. The CDR3 spells CASSVGDQPQHF. CDR3 nucleotide sequence: TGTGCCAGCAGCGTCGGTGATCAGCCCCAGCATTTT. The rearrangement uses TRBV28 and TRBJ1-5, with unresolved D. V was trimmed by 6 bases and J by 5 bases, leaving 8 bases between them. The CDR3 spans 12 residues. Germline loops: CDR1 MDHEN, CDR2 SYDVKM.